One and the same sample provided the 3 T cell receptor beta chains below, sequenced in a study of T cell responses to AZD1222 COVID-19 vaccine. TCRdb's copy holds only in-frame clones and misses some; the assay was immunoSEQ multiplex PCR. The sample has approximately 56,000 clones; 70% to 90% are singletons. Specimen: peripheral blood, collected on day 0 of AZD1222 vaccination. Every receptor here comes from an adult in good health.

V and J are TRBV28 and TRBJ2-5; D may be TRBD1 (5 bases). CDR1 is MDHEN, CDR2 SYDVKM, per germline. The CDR3 is 17 residues long. V was trimmed by 6 bases and J by 1 base, leaving 21 bases between them. The chain's CDR3 is CASRATPFLGAQETQYF. The CDR3 DNA follows: TGTGCCAGCAGGGCCACCCCATTTCTAGGGGCCCAAGAGACCCAGTACTTC.

V is TRBV10-3 and J is TRBJ2-3; the D gene is possibly TRBD2 (6 bases). Trimming left V 3 bases short and J 0 bases short, with 10 bases between. The CDR3 extends over 15 amino acids. Germline V gene lookup returns CDR1 ENHRY and CDR2 SYGVKD. The CDR3 sequence: CAISEWAGSTDTQYF. As DNA, the CDR3 is TGTGCCATCAGTGAATGGGCGGGGAGCACAGATACGCAGTATTTT.

The chain recombines TRBV12-3 or TRBV12-4 with TRBJ1-3; 7 bases line up with TRBD1. This CDR3 comprises 13 residues. Trimming took 4 bases from V and 3 from J; bases not matched to a gene: 0. The CDR3 coding sequence is TGTGCCAGCAGTTGGACAGGTGGAAACACCATATATTTT. Translating it yields CASSWTGGNTIYF.